This T cell receptor beta chain was sequenced in a study of shared clonotypes between healthy human individuals. Study results and limitations: Sequencing depth was predicted to influence how clonotypes are shared among donors. Few donors limited the genetic and exposure-history diversity represented.

This CDR3 region has 14 residues. Germline loops: CDR1 SGHRS, CDR2 YFSETQ. Between the trimmed V and J ends, which lost 6 bases and 5 bases, there was a span of 16 bases. On this clone itself: Its antigen is not identified.

The table came from immunoSEQ multiplex PCR; TCRdb's copy has only in-frame clones and leaves some out. This table holds a few hundred thousand clones, more than 95% found once. The sequencing input was naive CD4+ T cells sorted from blood. Subset reported: CD45RA+ positively selected. The chain uses TRBV5-1 and TRBJ2-3; no firm D call. The sequence was obtained from a woman aged 25 to 39 in good health. The CDR3 DNA reads as TGCGCCAGCAACGAATATAGGCCGGGAGATACGCAGTATTTT. Encoded protein: CASNEYRPGDTQYF.